These T cell receptor beta chains were read from a single sample in a study of shared clonotypes between healthy human individuals. Generated by immunoSEQ multiplex PCR, the TCRdb table keeps only in-frame clones and is missing some. The top ten clones hold 9.5% to 15% of a sample with about 490,000 clones, around 79% of them seen once. Sequences were obtained from PBMCs. These receptors were collected from a woman in her forties in good health. Some clones in this sample may be carry-over from other donors' samples. Both conserved end residues are part of each CDR3. Clone size appears in some rows only: once, few, many, or a class for an expanded clone.

CDR3 length,J gene,V gene,clone size,CDR3 protein
13,TRBJ2-5,TRBV6-6,many,CASRGQGKETQYF
14,TRBJ2-7,TRBV5-1,NA,CASSLEDAAYEQYF
16,TRBJ2-5,TRBV5-1,once,CASSFTTSGRTETQYF
14,TRBJ1-1,TRBV5-4,once,CASSLSWGNTEAFF
12,TRBJ2-1,TRBV29-1,few,CSSGHDYNEQFF
15,TRBJ1-5,TRBV5-1,once,CASTTGGDVDQPQHF
13,TRBJ2-7,TRBV28,NA,CASSFGQGFEQYF
15,TRBJ2-7,TRBV18,NA,CVSSPLGQGSHEQYF
15,TRBJ2-2,TRBV7-2,NA,CASSLSGTGTGELFF
15,TRBJ1-2,TRBV19,once,CASSTSQGTDYGYTF
14,TRBJ2-1,TRBV2,NA,CASSYGTTMGEQFF
13,TRBJ2-2,TRBV7-9,NA,CASSLTGVGELFF
16,TRBJ2-2,TRBV5-1,NA,CASSLGSGANTGELFF
15,TRBJ1-1,TRBV5-1,NA,CASSGRTGANTEAFF
13,TRBJ2-7,TRBV28,once,CASSPVIDGEQYF
15,TRBJ1-2,TRBV5-5,NA,CASSLGVAGVYGYTF
16,TRBJ1-5,TRBV6-6,NA,CASSYLGQGLVQPQHF
15,TRBJ1-4,TRBV7-6,NA,CASSSMGGFNEKLFF
14,TRBJ2-5,TRBV18,NA,CASSPLANQETQYF
14,TRBJ2-1,TRBV5-4,NA,CASSPPGLFNEQFF
14,TRBJ1-1,TRBV18,NA,CASSPDRQNTEAFF
14,TRBJ1-2,TRBV7-2,NA,CASSKTGPNYGYTF
18,TRBJ1-5,TRBV23-1,NA,CASSLPGQAFYSNQPQHF
14,NA,TRBV25-1,NA,CASSDNRGNYEQYF
14,TRBJ2-2,TRBV30,few,CAWTEGREAGELFF
15,TRBJ2-1,TRBV6-5,NA,CASGRDRVDGDEQFF
14,TRBJ1-2,TRBV6-1,NA,CASSELEGFGGYTF
15,TRBJ2-7,TRBV6-1,NA,CASSDEVAGTYEQYF
11,TRBJ1-3,TRBV30,NA,CAWSGGNTIYF
12,TRBJ1-1,TRBV25-1,NA,CASSESQGRTFF
14,TRBJ2-3,TRBV28,once,CASSHPLGTDTQYF
13,TRBJ1-5,TRBV27,NA,CASSLRVNQPQHF